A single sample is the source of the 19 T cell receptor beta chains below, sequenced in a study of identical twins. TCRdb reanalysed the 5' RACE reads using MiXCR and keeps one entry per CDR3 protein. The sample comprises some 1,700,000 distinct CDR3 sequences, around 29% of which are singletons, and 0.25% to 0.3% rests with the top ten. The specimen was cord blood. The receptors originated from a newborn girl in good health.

CDR3 residues: CASSLVKGYEQYF. CDR3 coding DNA: TGTGCCAGCAGCTTAGTTAAGGGATACGAGCAGTACTTC. This chain connects TRBV11-2 to TRBJ2-7; D unresolved. With 1 base removed from V and 4 bases from J, the gap between germline ends came to 8 bases. CDR1 is SGHAT and CDR2 is FQNNGV in the germline V gene. The CDR3 sequence is 13 residues long.

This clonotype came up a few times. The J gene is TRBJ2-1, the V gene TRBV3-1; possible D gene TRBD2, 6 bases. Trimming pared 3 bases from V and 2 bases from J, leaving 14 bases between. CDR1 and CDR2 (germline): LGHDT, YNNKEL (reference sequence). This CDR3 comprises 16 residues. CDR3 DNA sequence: TGTGCCAGCAGCCAGGACGGGACTGCCCCCTACAATGAGCAGTTCTTC. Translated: CASSQDGTAPYNEQFF.

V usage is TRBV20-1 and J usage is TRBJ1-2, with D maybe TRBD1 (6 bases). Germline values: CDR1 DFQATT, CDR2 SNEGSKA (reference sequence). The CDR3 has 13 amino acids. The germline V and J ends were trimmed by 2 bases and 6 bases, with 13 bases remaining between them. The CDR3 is CSARKNGGNGYTF. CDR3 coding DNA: TGCAGTGCTAGAAAGAACGGGGGCAATGGCTACACCTTC.

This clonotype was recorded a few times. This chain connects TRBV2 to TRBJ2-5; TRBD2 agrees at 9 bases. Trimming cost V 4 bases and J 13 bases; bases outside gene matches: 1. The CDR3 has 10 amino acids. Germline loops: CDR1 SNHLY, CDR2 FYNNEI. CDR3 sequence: CASSGLAAYF. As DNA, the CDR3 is TGTGCCAGCAGTGGACTAGCGGCGTACTTC.

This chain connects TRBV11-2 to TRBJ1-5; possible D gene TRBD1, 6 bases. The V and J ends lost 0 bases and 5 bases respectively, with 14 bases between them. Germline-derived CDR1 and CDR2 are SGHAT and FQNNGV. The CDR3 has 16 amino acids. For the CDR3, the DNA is TGTGCCAGCAGCTTAGATCCGGACAGCGACTATCAGCCCCAGCATTTT. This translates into CASSLDPDSDYQPQHF. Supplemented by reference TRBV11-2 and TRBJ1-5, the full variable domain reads EAGVAQSPRYKIIEKRQSVAFWCNPISGHATLYWYQQILGQGPKLLIQFQNNGVVDDSQLPKDRFSAERLKGVDSTLKIQPAKLEDSAVYLCASSLDPDSDYQPQHFGDGTRLSIL.

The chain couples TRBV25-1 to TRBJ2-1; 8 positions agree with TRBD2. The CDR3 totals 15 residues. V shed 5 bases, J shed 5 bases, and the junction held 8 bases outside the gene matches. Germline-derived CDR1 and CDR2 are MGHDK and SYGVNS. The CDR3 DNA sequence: TGTGCCAGCAGTAAACTAGCGGCCCTTGACAATGAGCAGTTCTTC. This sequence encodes CASSKLAALDNEQFF.

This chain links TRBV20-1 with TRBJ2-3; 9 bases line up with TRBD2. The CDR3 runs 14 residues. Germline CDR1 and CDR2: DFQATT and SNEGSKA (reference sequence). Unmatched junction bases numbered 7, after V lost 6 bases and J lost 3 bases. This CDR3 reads CSARSGGVTDTQYF. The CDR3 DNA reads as TGCAGTGCCCGTAGCGGGGGTGTGACAGATACGCAGTATTTT.

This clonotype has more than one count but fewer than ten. For the CDR3, the DNA is TGTGCCAGCAGCTCCTACAGGGAGAGGACTGAAGCTTTCTTT. Its translation is CASSSYRERTEAFF. The genes are TRBV7-9 and TRBJ1-1; tentative D call: TRBD1 (6 bases). CDR1 and CDR2 (germline): SEHNR, FQNEAQ (reference sequence). There are 14 residues in the CDR3. The V and J ends lost 4 bases and 5 bases respectively, with 14 bases between them. Using reference TRBV7-9 and TRBJ1-1 for the parts outside the CDR3, the full variable domain is DTGVSQNPRHKITKRGQNVTFRCDPISEHNRLYWYRQTLGQGPEFLTYFQNEAQLEKSRLLSDRFSAERPKGSFSTLEIQRTEQGDSAMYLCASSSYRERTEAFFGQGTRLTVV.

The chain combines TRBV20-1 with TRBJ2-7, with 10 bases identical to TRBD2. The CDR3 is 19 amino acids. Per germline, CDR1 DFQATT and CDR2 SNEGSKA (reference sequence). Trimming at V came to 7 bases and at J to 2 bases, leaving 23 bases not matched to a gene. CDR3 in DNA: TGCAGTGGAACATCGAGGACTAGCGGAACAAACCTAAGAACCTACGAGCAGTACTTC. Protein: CSGTSRTSGTNLRTYEQYF.

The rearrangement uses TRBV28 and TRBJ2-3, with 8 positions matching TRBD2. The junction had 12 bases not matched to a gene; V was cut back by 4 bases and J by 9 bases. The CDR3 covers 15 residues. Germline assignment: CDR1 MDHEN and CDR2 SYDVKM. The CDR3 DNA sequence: TGTGCCAGCAGTTCTCACACTGAGGGACTAGGAACGCAGTATTTT. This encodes CASSSHTEGLGTQYF.

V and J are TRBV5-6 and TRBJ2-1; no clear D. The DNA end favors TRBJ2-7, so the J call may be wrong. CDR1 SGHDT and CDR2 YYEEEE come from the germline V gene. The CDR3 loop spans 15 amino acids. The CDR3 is CASSLVLSSYNEQYF. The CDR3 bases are TGTGCCAGCAGCCTGGTACTCAGCTCCTACAATGAGCAGTACTTC.

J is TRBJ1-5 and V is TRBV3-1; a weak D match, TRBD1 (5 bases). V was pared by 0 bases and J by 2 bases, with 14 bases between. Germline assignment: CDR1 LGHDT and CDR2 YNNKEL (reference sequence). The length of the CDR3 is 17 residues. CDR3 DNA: TGTGCCAGCAGCCAAGACTTACGGGGCGCGGGCAATCAGCCCCAGCATTTT. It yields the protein CASSQDLRGAGNQPQHF.

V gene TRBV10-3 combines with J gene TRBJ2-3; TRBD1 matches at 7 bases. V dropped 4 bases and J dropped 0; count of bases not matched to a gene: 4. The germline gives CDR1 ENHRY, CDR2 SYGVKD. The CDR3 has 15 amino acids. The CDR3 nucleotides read TGTGCCATCAGTGGCCGACAGGGTAGCACAGATACGCAGTATTTT. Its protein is CAISGRQGSTDTQYF.

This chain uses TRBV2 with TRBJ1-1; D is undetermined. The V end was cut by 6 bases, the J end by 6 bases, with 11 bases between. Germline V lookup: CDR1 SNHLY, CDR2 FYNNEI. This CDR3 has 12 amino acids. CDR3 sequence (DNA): TGTGCCAGCAGGGGAGGACCGGCTGAAGCTTTCTTT. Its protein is CASRGGPAEAFF.

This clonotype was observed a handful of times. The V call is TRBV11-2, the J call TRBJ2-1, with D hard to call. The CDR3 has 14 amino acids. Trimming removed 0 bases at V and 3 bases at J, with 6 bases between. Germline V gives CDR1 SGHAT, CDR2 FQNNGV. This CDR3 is CASSLDSHYNEQFF. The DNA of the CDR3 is TGTGCCAGCAGCTTAGACTCCCACTACAATGAGCAGTTCTTC.

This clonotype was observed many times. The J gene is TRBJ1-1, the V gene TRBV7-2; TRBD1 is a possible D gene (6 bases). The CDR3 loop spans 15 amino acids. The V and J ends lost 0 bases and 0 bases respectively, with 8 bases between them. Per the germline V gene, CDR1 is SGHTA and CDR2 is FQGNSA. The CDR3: CASSLAGHMNTEAFF. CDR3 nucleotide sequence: TGTGCCAGCAGCTTAGCGGGACACATGAACACTGAAGCTTTCTTT.

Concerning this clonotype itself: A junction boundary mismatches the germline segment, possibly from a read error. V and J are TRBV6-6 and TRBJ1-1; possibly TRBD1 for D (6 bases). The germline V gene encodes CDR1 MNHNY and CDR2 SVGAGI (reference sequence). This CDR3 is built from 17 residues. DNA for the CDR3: TGTGCCCGCAGTTACTTAAAACAGGGACGGGCGAACACTGAAGCTTTCTTT. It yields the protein CARSYLKQGRANTEAFF.

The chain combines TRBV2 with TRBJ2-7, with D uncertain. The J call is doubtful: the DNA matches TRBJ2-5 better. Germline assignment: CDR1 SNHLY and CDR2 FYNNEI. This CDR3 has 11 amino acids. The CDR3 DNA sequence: TGTGCCAGCACCTTGGCGGAGACCCAGTACTTC. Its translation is CASTLAETQYF.

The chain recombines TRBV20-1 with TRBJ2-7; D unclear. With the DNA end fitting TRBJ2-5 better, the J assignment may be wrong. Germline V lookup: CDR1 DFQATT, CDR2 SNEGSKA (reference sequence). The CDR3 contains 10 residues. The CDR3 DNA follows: TGCAGCCCCCCACAAGAGACCCAGTACTTC. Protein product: CSPPQETQYF.